Listed below are T cell receptor beta chains from one sample, sequenced in a study of HIV-infected patients and healthy controls. One entry per CDR3 protein, called by TCRdb with MiXCR from the 5' RACE reads. The repertoire includes 15,000 to 18,000 distinct CDR3 sequences, approximately 7% of them detected once, and approximately 8.3% sits in the top ten. The sample comprised blood. These receptors all come from an adult in good health. Each CDR3 is given with its conserved first and last residue. Each record gives: V gene, CDR3 length, D gene, CDR3 protein. D genes are given only for firm matches.

V: TRBV12-3/TRBV12-4; length: 15; D: .; CDR3: CASSLRTSSTDTQYF
V: TRBV2; length: 14; D: .; CDR3: CASSEASGNSPLHF
V: TRBV5-4; length: 15; D: .; CDR3: CASSSPGAANTEAFF
V: TRBV18; length: 15; D: .; CDR3: CASSPSAPGKETQYF
V: TRBV2; length: 12; D: .; CDR3: CASNENTDTQYF
V: TRBV5-4; length: 13; D: .; CDR3: CASRSGRGNEQFF
V: TRBV6-2/TRBV6-3; length: 16; D: TRBD1; CDR3: CASSNPGQGGPDTQYF
V: TRBV6-2/TRBV6-3; length: 15; D: .; CDR3: CASSPSLGDYNEQFF
V: TRBV18; length: 16; D: TRBD1; CDR3: CASSPPGQALSRDAFF
V: TRBV11-3; length: 15; D: .; CDR3: CASSPTSLFGNEQFF
V: TRBV7-9; length: 16; D: TRBD1; CDR3: CASQPYYRGHGTEAFF
V: TRBV7-2; length: 14; D: .; CDR3: CASSFYELNTEAFF
V: TRBV13; length: 15; D: .; CDR3: CASSFSSAAKNIQYF
V: TRBV7-9; length: 16; D: TRBD2; CDR3: CASSLSSSGSIYEQFF
V: TRBV5-4; length: 15; D: .; CDR3: CASSLGQGRKEKLFF
V: TRBV7-2; length: 14; D: .; CDR3: CASSLAGLTDTQYF
V: TRBV27; length: 13; D: .; CDR3: CASSWTVGNEQFF
V: TRBV12-3/TRBV12-4; length: 14; D: .; CDR3: CASSGFMSNQPQHF
V: TRBV30; length: 14; D: .; CDR3: CAWTASGGAYEQYF
V: TRBV20-1; length: 14; D: .; CDR3: CSARAGVQVNEQFF
V: TRBV24-1; length: 16; D: TRBD2; CDR3: CATSDTGSGAQETQYF
V: TRBV7-2; length: 15; D: TRBD1; CDR3: CASSAGTGYNQPQHF
V: TRBV18; length: 19; D: TRBD1; CDR3: CASSLTPGTEYHSGNTIYF
V: TRBV6-1; length: 15; D: .; CDR3: CASSVLGAAPYEQYF
V: TRBV7-6; length: 12; D: .; CDR3: CASSLKGEGQYF
V: TRBV5-1; length: 15; D: TRBD1; CDR3: CASSFVRTGASEQFF
V: TRBV7-9; length: 13; D: .; CDR3: CANGGIGVGEAFF
V: TRBV12-3/TRBV12-4; length: 14; D: TRBD1; CDR3: CASRTGTLTTEAFF
V: TRBV11-2; length: 14; D: .; CDR3: CASSLTSAGDTIYF
V: TRBV6-5; length: 17; D: .; CDR3: CASRRGGATGINQPQHF
V: TRBV9; length: 14; D: .; CDR3: CASSVADWDRQMFF
V: TRBV10-3; length: 13; D: .; CDR3: CAIRESSGNTIYF
V: TRBV2; length: 13; D: .; CDR3: CASLWSSYNEQFF
V: TRBV30; length: 14; D: .; CDR3: CVWSVKGVGYEQYF
V: TRBV3-1; length: 13; D: .; CDR3: CASSSRSSYGYTF
V: TRBV4-1; length: 16; D: .; CDR3: CASSQDFARVTDTQYF
V: TRBV6-5; length: 11; D: .; CDR3: CASRSTDTQYF
V: TRBV7-9; length: 16; D: .; CDR3: CASSPARRAAADTQYF
V: TRBV6-5; length: 15; D: .; CDR3: CASSSQGSGANVLTF
V: TRBV11-2; length: 16; D: .; CDR3: CASSLDETRFQETQYF
V: TRBV7-2; length: 11; D: .; CDR3: CASSLRQEQFF
V: TRBV20-1; length: 17; D: TRBD1; CDR3: CSAKTASGQGAITEAFF
V: TRBV6-2/TRBV6-3; length: 15; D: TRBD2; CDR3: CASSYGAGGPDTQYF
V: TRBV2; length: 15; D: TRBD1; CDR3: CASREPGQGAGGYTF
V: TRBV24-1; length: 11; D: .; CDR3: CATSGVNEQFF
V: TRBV3-1; length: 17; D: TRBD1; CDR3: CASSRRTGGDRANVLTF
V: TRBV18; length: 18; D: TRBD2; CDR3: CASSRIWTSGTVYNEQFF
V: TRBV6-5; length: 14; D: TRBD1; CDR3: CASSRDRDGLTQHF
V: TRBV20-1; length: 15; D: .; CDR3: CSARDLESPPNEQFF
V: TRBV10-3; length: 14; D: .; CDR3: CAITRTGNTGELFF
V: TRBV11-2; length: 12; D: TRBD2; CDR3: CASRKTSAEQYF
V: TRBV19; length: 16; D: .; CDR3: CASSISSRGQVYGYTF
V: TRBV12-3/TRBV12-4; length: 15; D: .; CDR3: CASSFGQGRDGELFF
V: TRBV7-3; length: 14; D: .; CDR3: CASGRGKPYNEQFF
V: TRBV29-1; length: 15; D: TRBD2; CDR3: CSAHSGRMDTGELFF
V: TRBV4-3; length: 14; D: .; CDR3: CASSPGTVGNTIYF
V: TRBV27; length: 15; D: .; CDR3: CASSFGAGINYEQYF
V: TRBV7-9; length: 16; D: .; CDR3: CASSLAGSRSSYGYTF
V: TRBV6-5; length: 14; D: .; CDR3: CATGVDASSYEQYF